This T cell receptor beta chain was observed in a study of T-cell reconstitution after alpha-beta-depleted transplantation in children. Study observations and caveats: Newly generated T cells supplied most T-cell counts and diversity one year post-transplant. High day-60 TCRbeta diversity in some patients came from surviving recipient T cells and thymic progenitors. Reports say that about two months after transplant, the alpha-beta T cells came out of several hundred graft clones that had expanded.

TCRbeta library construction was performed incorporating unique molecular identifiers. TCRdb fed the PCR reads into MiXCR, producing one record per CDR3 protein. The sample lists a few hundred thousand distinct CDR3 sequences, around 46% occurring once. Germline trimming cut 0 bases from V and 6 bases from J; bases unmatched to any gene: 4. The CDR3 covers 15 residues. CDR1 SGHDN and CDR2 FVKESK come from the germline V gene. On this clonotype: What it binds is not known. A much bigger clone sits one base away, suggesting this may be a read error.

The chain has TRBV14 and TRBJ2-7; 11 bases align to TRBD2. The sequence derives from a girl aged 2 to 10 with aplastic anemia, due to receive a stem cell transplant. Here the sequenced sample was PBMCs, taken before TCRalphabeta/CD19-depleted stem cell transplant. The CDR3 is CASSQDRLAGGEQYF. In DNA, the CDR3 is TGTGCCAGCAGCCAAGATCGGCTAGCGGGAGGCGAGCAGTACTTC. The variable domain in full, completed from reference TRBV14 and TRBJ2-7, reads EAGVTQFPSHSVIEKGQTVTLRCDPISGHDNLYWYRRVMGKEIKFLLHFVKESKQDESGMPNNRFLAERTGGTYSTLKVQPAELEDSGVYFCASSQDRLAGGEQYFGPGTRLTVT.